Listed below are T cell receptor beta chains from one sample, sequenced in a study of vaccination and CD4 T cells after COVID-19. Their antigens remain unidentified. TCRdb independently ran MiXCR on the PCR reads; one entry per CDR3 protein. Among some 13,000 distinct CDR3 sequences listed, roughly 39% were seen once. The material sequenced was CD4+ T cells from blood, cultured in vitro. Every receptor here comes from a human donor who had recovered from COVID-19. Both conserved end residues are part of each CDR3. Fields, in order: D gene, J gene, V gene, clone size, CDR3 length, CDR3 DNA, CDR3 protein. The D gene is left open where the match is weak. Size tells how often a clone was seen (once, few, many) or the class of an expanded clone, and some rows leave it out.

TRBD1,TRBJ2-7,TRBV6-1,NA,15,TGTGCCAGCACTGGAGGCAGGGGGCTACCTTACGAGCAGTACTTC,CASTGGRGLPYEQYF
TRBD1,TRBJ1-2,TRBV19,NA,13,TGTGCCAGTAGTATGGGGACAGACTATGGCTACACCTTC,CASSMGTDYGYTF
NA,TRBJ1-6,TRBV6-1,NA,13,TGTGCCAGCAGACCCGGTTTCGATTCACCCCTCCACTTT,CASRPGFDSPLHF
NA,TRBJ1-2,TRBV30,few,12,TGTGCCTGGAGTATGGCTAACTATGGCTACACCTTC,CAWSMANYGYTF
TRBD1,TRBJ1-4,TRBV19,NA,15,TGTGCCACCGCGGATCGGACAGGACTAAATGAAAAACTGTTTTTT,CATADRTGLNEKLFF
NA,TRBJ1-1,TRBV14,NA,13,TGTGCCAGCAGCCTTGGCTCTCTCACTGGAGCTTTCTTT,CASSLGSLTGAFF
NA,TRBJ2-7,TRBV3-1,NA,14,TGTGCCAGCCATCTCGCCGGGAGCTCCTACGAGCAGTACTTC,CASHLAGSSYEQYF
NA,TRBJ1-3,TRBV19,NA,13,TGTGCCAGTAGTATCCCAGGGGTGGACACCATATATTTT,CASSIPGVDTIYF
NA,TRBJ1-5,TRBV12-3/TRBV12-4,NA,13,TGTGCCAGCAGTTTCAGGCAAAATCAGCCCCAGCATTTT,CASSFRQNQPQHF
TRBD1,TRBJ2-2,TRBV19,few,19,TGTGCCAGTAGTATTTCTCGAGGAACAGGGGGCCCAGCCACCGGGGAGCTGTTTTTT,CASSISRGTGGPATGELFF
NA,TRBJ1-1,TRBV6-1,once,11,TGTGCCAGCCAAGGGAACACTGAAGCTTTCTTT,CASQGNTEAFF
NA,TRBJ2-5,TRBV19,NA,15,TGTGCCAGTTCAACCAGCACAGGGCAGAGGGAGACCCAGTACTTC,CASSTSTGQRETQYF
NA,TRBJ2-3,TRBV11-2,few,16,TGTGCCAGCAGCCCCCTTTCAGGGGGGCCTAGAGATACGCAGTATTTT,CASSPLSGGPRDTQYF
NA,TRBJ1-2,TRBV20-1,few,13,TGCAGTGCTAGGGCGGGGCGCGAGGATGGCTACACCTTC,CSARAGREDGYTF
TRBD1,TRBJ1-6,TRBV5-1,NA,15,TGCGCCAGCAGCCCCGGGACAGGGTTTAATTCACCCCTCCACTTT,CASSPGTGFNSPLHF
NA,TRBJ1-2,TRBV6-1,few,16,TGTGCCAGCAGTGAGGATATCTGGGGGGCGGGCTATGGCTACACCTTC,CASSEDIWGAGYGYTF
NA,TRBJ1-1,TRBV23-1,NA,15,TGCGCCAGCAGAGGGGCCTGGGGGGCTCGGGCTGAAGCTTTCTTT,CASRGAWGARAEAFF
NA,TRBJ1-3,TRBV12-3/TRBV12-4,few,16,TGTGCCAGCAATCCTCGGGGGCTCAGCTCTGGAAACACCATATATTTT,CASNPRGLSSGNTIYF
NA,TRBJ2-3,TRBV18,NA,14,TGTGCCAGCTCACCATTGGACCGCACAGATACGCAGTATTTT,CASSPLDRTDTQYF
TRBD1,TRBJ2-1,TRBV19,NA,15,TGTGCCAGTAGTATAGAGAGGACAGGGGGGAATGAGCAGTTCTTC,CASSIERTGGNEQFF
NA,TRBJ1-5,TRBV6-1,NA,12,TGTGCCAGCAGTCAAAATAATCAGCCCCAGCATTTT,CASSQNNQPQHF
NA,TRBJ1-5,TRBV20-1,once,14,TGCAGTGCTAGAGATGCGGGGTACAATCGGCCCCAGCATTTT,CSARDAGYNRPQHF
TRBD2,TRBJ2-7,TRBV2,NA,15,TGTGCCAGCAGTGTAACTAGCGGGGGGGCCTACGAGCAGTACTTC,CASSVTSGGAYEQYF
TRBD1,TRBJ1-2,TRBV2,few,16,TGTGCCAGCAGTGAAGAAGGCAGGGGGCTTAACTATGGCTACACCTTC,CASSEEGRGLNYGYTF
NA,TRBJ2-5,TRBV7-6,once,13,TGTGCCAGCAGCGTCAAAGGGATACAGACCCAGTACTTC,CASSVKGIQTQYF
NA,TRBJ2-5,TRBV12-3/TRBV12-4,NA,14,TGTGCCAGCACCATGGACTACTTGGGAGAGACCCAGTACTTC,CASTMDYLGETQYF
NA,TRBJ1-2,TRBV5-4,NA,15,TGTGCCAGCAGCTTGGACTCAATCTTTAACTATGGCTACACCTTC,CASSLDSIFNYGYTF
NA,TRBJ2-7,TRBV19,NA,15,TGTGCCAGTAGTCAAACTACAGGGTACTCCTACGAGCAGTACTTC,CASSQTTGYSYEQYF
NA,TRBJ1-1,TRBV7-2,NA,13,TGTGCCAGCAGCTTAGACAGGTCCCTGGGGGCTTTCTTT,CASSLDRSLGAFF
TRBD1,TRBJ1-2,TRBV19,NA,15,TGTGCCAGTAGTACTCAGACAGGGGGGGACTATGGCTACACCTTC,CASSTQTGGDYGYTF
NA,TRBJ2-5,TRBV21-1,few,16,TGTGCCAGCAGGGGGCTCCTTTGGATCGGTTTAGAGACCCAGTACTTC,CASRGLLWIGLETQYF
NA,TRBJ1-6,TRBV6-5,NA,16,TGTGCCAGCAGTTACTCGTTGGCAGCACATAATTCACCCCTCCACTTT,CASSYSLAAHNSPLHF
TRBD2,TRBJ2-5,TRBV4-2,large,19,TGTGCCAGCAGCCAAGATACCGGACTAGCGGGGACATTAGGGGAGACCCAGTACTTC,CASSQDTGLAGTLGETQYF
NA,TRBJ1-5,TRBV20-1,NA,14,TGCAGTGCTAGAGAGGCGAATAGCAATCAGCCCCAGCATTTT,CSAREANSNQPQHF
NA,TRBJ1-1,TRBV12-3/TRBV12-4,NA,13,TGTGCCAGCAGTTTGTCCGTGAACACTGAAGCTTTCTTT,CASSLSVNTEAFF
NA,TRBJ1-1,TRBV5-4,NA,17,TGTGCCAGCAGCTTGGAGCGGAAGGGATGGATGAACACTGAAGCTTTCTTT,CASSLERKGWMNTEAFF
NA,TRBJ2-3,TRBV5-6,NA,15,TGTGCCAGCAGCCCTTGGGATCCATACTCAGATACGCAGTATTTT,CASSPWDPYSDTQYF
NA,TRBJ2-3,TRBV7-9,NA,14,TGTGCCAGCAGCTTCGGCCAAATCACAGATACGCAGTATTTT,CASSFGQITDTQYF
TRBD2,TRBJ2-3,TRBV7-9,few,14,TGTGCCAGCAGCTCCGGGGGGGGTGGTGATACGCAGTATTTT,CASSSGGGGDTQYF
NA,TRBJ2-1,TRBV25-1,once,12,TGTGCCAGCGGATACAGGGCGCATGAGCAGTTCTTC,CASGYRAHEQFF
NA,TRBJ1-4,TRBV19,NA,15,TGTGCCAGTAGTATTGGGAGCGCCGGGGGTGAAAAACTGTTTTTT,CASSIGSAGGEKLFF
NA,TRBJ1-1,TRBV19,NA,15,TGTGCCAGTAGCCCCGGTCAGGCGGGAGGCACTGAAGCTTTCTTT,CASSPGQAGGTEAFF
NA,TRBJ2-2,TRBV18,few,16,TGTGCCAGCTCACCACCCGGCTTCGCGAACACCGGGGAGCTGTTTTTT,CASSPPGFANTGELFF
NA,TRBJ2-3,TRBV7-9,NA,15,TGTGCCAGCAGCTTAATTCTAGACCGGACAGATACGCAGTATTTT,CASSLILDRTDTQYF
NA,TRBJ1-1,TRBV5-1,NA,13,TGCGCCAGCAGCTTGAGGGAAGGTTGGGAAGCTTTCTTT,CASSLREGWEAFF
TRBD1,TRBJ2-3,TRBV7-8,NA,16,TGTGCCAGCAGCCCGGGACAGGACAGAAGCACAGATACGCAGTATTTT,CASSPGQDRSTDTQYF
NA,TRBJ1-5,TRBV20-1,few,14,TGCAGTGCTAGCCCTGGGGAGGGCAATCAGCCCCAGCATTTT,CSASPGEGNQPQHF
NA,TRBJ1-6,TRBV7-6,medium-sized,15,TGTGCCAGCAGCAAGGAGGTGATGGCAATCTCACCCCTCCACTTT,CASSKEVMAISPLHF
NA,TRBJ1-6,TRBV30,NA,17,TGTGCCTGTGTTCTTGAACCGGGACGGGGCTATAATTCACCCCTCCACTTT,CACVLEPGRGYNSPLHF
NA,TRBJ2-2,TRBV2,NA,15,TGTGCCAGCGGGGCAGGCCATAAGAACACCGGGGAGCTGTTTTTT,CASGAGHKNTGELFF